Below, 3 T cell receptor beta chains from the same sample are listed, as sequenced in a study of cytomegalovirus exposure and HLA in healthy donors. PCR employed 60 Vbeta and 13 Jbeta primers. Profiling relied on immunoSEQ multiplex PCR, and the TCRdb table lists in-frame clones only, not all of them. The profile shows hundreds of thousands of clones, approximately 80% of them singletons. Sequencing used PBMCs. These TCRs come from a boy aged 2-15 years in good health and CMV-seronegative.

The chain couples TRBV10-3 to TRBJ1-1; maybe TRBD1 (5 bases). Trimming removed 4 bases at V and 0 bases at J, with 12 bases between. CDR1 is ENHRY, CDR2 SYGVKD, per germline. The length of the CDR3 is 15 residues. CDR3 bases: TGTGCCATCAGTGGGGGGGTGAGCATGAACACTGAAGCTTTCTTT. Protein: CAISGGVSMNTEAFF.

The sample holds one count of this clone. The rearrangement joins TRBV21-1 to TRBJ1-6; TRBD1, the D gene given by the table, was not confirmed from the DNA. TRBV21-1 is listed as a pseudogene. The CDR3 extends over 17 amino acids. The CDR3: CASSNWTGSSYNSPLHF. The DNA of the CDR3 is TGTGCCAGCAGCAATTGGACAGGAAGCTCCTATAATTCACCCCTCCACTTT.

CDR3 sequence (DNA): TGTGCCAGCAGCTTGGGCGGCAGGGTAGGAAACACCATATATTTT. Translating gives CASSLGGRVGNTIYF. The chain combines TRBV5-8 with TRBJ1-3; D perhaps matches TRBD1 (5 bases). Per germline, CDR1 SGHTS and CDR2 YDEGEE. Trimming shortened V by 0 bases and J by 4 bases, and 11 bases separated the two germline ends. The CDR3 runs 15 residues.